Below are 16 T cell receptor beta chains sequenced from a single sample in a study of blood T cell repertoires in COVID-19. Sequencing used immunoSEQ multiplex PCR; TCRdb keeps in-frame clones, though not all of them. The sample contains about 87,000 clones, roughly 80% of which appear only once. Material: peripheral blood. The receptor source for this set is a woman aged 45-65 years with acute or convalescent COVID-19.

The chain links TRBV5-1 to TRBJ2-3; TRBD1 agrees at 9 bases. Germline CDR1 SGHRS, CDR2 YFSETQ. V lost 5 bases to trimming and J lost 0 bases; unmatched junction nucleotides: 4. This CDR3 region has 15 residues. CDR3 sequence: CASSGGQGSTDTQYF. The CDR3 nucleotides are TGCGCCAGCAGTGGGGGACAGGGCAGCACAGATACGCAGTATTTT.

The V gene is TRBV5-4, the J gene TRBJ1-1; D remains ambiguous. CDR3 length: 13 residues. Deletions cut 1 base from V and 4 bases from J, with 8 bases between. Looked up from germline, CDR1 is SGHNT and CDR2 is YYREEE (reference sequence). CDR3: CASSLRGGTEAFF. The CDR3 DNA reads TGTGCCAGCAGCTTGCGGGGTGGCACTGAAGCTTTCTTT.

Written as DNA, the CDR3 is TGTGCCAGCAGCAGGGACACCACCGGGGAGCTGTTTTTT. Protein product: CASSRDTTGELFF. The rearrangement links TRBV2 to TRBJ2-2, with D perhaps matching TRBD1 (6 bases). V dropped 6 bases and J dropped 4 bases, with 9 bases sitting between them. This CDR3 comprises 13 residues. Germline V gene lookup returns CDR1 SNHLY and CDR2 FYNNEI. The variable domain in full, completed from reference TRBV2 and TRBJ2-2, reads EPEVTQTPSHQVTQMGQEVILRCVPISNHLYFYWYRQILGQKVEFLVSFYNNEISEKSEIFDDQFSVERPDGSNFTLKIRSTKLEDSAMYFCASSRDTTGELFFGEGSRLTVL.

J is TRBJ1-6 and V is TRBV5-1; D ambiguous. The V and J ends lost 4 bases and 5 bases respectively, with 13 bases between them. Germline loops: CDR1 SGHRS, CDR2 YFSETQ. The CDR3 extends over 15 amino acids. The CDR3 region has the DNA TGCGCCAGCAGCGACCCCAACGGGAATAATTCACCCCTCCACTTT. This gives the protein CASSDPNGNNSPLHF.

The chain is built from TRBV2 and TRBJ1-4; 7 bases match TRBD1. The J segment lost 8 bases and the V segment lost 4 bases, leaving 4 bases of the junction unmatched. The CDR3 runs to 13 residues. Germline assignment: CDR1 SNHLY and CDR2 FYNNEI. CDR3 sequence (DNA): TGTGCCAGCAGTGTGGGGACAGCAGAAAAACTGTTTTTT. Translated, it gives CASSVGTAEKLFF.

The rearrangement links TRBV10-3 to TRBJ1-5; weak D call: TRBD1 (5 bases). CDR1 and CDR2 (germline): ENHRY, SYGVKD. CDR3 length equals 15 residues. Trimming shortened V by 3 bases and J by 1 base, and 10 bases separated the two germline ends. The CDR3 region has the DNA TGTGCCATCAGTGAAGCCCAGGGAAGCAATCAGCCCCAGCATTTT. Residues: CAISEAQGSNQPQHF.

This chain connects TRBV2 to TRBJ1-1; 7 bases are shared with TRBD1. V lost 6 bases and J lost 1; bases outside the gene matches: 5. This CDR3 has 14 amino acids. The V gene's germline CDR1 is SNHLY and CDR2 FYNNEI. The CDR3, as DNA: TGTGCCAGCAGAAGACAGGGTAGGAACACTGAAGCTTTCTTT. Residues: CASRRQGRNTEAFF.

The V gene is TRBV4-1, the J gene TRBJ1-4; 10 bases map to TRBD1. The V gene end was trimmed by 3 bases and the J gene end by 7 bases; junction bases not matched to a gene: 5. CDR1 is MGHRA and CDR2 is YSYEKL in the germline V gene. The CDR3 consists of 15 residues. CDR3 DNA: TGCGCCAGCAGCCAGCGAGGGACAGGGGCTGAAAAACTGTTTTTT. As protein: CASSQRGTGAEKLFF.

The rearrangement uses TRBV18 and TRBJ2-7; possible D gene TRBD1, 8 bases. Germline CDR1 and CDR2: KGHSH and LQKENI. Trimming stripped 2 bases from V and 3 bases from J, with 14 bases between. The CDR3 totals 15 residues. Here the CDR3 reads CASSPTYRGGYEQYF. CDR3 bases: TGTGCCAGCTCACCAACCTACAGGGGGGGCTACGAGCAGTACTTC.

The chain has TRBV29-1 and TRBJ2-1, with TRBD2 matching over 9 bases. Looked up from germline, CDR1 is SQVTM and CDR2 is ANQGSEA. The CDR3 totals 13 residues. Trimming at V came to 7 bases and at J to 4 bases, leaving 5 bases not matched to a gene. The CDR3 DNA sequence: TGCAGCGGCGGGGGGGGGAGGTACAATGAGCAGTTCTTC. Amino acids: CSGGGGRYNEQFF.

The CDR3 reads CASNNGGLNSNQPQHF. DNA for the CDR3: TGTGCCAGCAACAATGGTGGGCTGAATAGCAATCAGCCCCAGCATTTT. The rearrangement links TRBV7-8 to TRBJ1-5; D not resolved. Per germline, CDR1 SGHVS and CDR2 FQNEAQ. CDR3 length: 16 amino acids. V dropped 7 bases and J dropped 0 bases, with 16 bases sitting between them.

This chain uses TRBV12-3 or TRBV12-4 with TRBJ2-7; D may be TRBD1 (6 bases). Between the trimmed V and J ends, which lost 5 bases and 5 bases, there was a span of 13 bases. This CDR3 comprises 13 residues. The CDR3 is CASSPTGLDEQYF. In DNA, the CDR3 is TGTGCCAGCAGTCCGACAGGATTGGACGAGCAGTACTTC.

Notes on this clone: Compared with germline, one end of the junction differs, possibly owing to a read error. Here the CDR3 DNA reads TGTGCCAGCAGCGAAGAGACAGGCTCCGACGAGCAGTACTTC. This sequence encodes CASSEETGSDEQYF. The chain couples TRBV9 to TRBJ2-7; possible D gene TRBD1, 6 bases. Germline CDR1 SGDLS, CDR2 YYNGEE. The length of the CDR3 is 14 residues.

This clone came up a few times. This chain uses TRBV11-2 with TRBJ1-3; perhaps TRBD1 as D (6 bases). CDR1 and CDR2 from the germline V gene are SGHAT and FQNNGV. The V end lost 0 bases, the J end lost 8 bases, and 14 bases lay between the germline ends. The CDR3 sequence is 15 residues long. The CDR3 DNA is TGTGCCAGCAGCTTAGAGACAGGCGGAGGTCACACCATATATTTT. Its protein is CASSLETGGGHTIYF.

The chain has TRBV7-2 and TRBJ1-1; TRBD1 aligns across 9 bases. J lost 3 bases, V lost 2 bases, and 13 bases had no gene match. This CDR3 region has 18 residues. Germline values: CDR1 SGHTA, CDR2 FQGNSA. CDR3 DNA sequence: TGTGCCAGCAGCTTAAGTGGGGGCTACAGGGGGCCCGACACTGAAGCTTTCTTT. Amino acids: CASSLSGGYRGPDTEAFF. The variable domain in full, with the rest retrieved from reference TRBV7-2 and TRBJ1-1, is GAGVSQSPSNKVTEKGKDVELRCDPISGHTALYWYRQSLGQGLEFLIYFQGNSAPDKSGLPSDRFSAERTGGSVSTLTIQRTQQEDSAVYLCASSLSGGYRGPDTEAFFGQGTRLTVV.

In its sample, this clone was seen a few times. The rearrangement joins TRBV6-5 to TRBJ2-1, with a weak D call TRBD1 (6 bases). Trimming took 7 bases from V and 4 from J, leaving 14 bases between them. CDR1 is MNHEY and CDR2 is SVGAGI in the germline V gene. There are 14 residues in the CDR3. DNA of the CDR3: TGTGCCAGCAACAGGGTAATGACATACAATGAGCAGTTCTTC. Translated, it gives CASNRVMTYNEQFF.